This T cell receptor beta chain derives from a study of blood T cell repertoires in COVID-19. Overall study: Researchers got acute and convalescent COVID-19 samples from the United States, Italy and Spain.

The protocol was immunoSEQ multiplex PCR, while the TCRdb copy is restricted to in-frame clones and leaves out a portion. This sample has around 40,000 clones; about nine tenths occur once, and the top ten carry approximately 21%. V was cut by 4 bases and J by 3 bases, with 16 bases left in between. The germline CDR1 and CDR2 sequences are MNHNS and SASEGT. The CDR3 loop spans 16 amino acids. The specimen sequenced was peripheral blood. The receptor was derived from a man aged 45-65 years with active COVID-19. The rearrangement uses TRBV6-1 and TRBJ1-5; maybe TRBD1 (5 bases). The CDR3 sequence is CASSGPGGGINQPQHF. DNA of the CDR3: TGTGCCAGCAGTGGCCCCGGGGGGGGTATCAATCAGCCCCAGCATTTT.